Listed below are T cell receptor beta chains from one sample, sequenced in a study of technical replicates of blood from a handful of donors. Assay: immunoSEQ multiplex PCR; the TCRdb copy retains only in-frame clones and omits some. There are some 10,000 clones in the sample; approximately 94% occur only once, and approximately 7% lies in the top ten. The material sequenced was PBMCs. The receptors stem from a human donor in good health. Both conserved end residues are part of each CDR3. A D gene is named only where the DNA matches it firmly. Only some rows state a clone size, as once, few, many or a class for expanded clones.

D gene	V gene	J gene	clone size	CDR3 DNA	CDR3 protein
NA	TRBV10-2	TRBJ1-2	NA	TGCGCCAGCAGTGAAGGGAGCAACTATGGCTACACCTTC	CASSEGSNYGYTF
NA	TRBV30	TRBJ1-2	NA	TGTGCCTGGAGTGTACTCGGACTGGCGGTAGGCTATGGCTACACCTTC	CAWSVLGLAVGYGYTF
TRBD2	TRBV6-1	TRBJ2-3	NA	TGTGCCAGCAGGAAGCGGGACTCCGCCACAGATACGCAGTATTTT	CASRKRDSATDTQYF
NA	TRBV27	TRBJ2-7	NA	TGTGCCAGCAGCCGAAGGGAGGGGGGAATACCTTTTCACTCCTACGAGCAGTACTTC	CASSRREGGIPFHSYEQYF
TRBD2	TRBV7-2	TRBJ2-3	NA	TGTGCCAGCAGCTTCCAGGGACTAGCTGTAGATACGCAGTATTTT	CASSFQGLAVDTQYF
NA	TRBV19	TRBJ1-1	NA	TGTGCCAGTAGTCCGAGTGTTTGGACTGAAGCTTTCTTT	CASSPSVWTEAFF
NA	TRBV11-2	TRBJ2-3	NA	TGTGCCAGCAGCTTAGGTTCGGGGGGCGGCACAGATACGCAGTATTTT	CASSLGSGGGTDTQYF
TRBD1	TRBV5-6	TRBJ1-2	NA	TGTGCCAGCAGCACACCTGACAGGGGGAGCGGTGGCTACACCTTC	CASSTPDRGSGGYTF
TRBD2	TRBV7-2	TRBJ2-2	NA	TGTGCCAGCAGCTCCCGGGCTAGCGGGCCAGGGAACACCGGGGAGCTGTTTTTT	CASSSRASGPGNTGELFF
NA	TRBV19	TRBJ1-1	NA	TGTGCCAGTAGTGCGCCCGACAGGCCGCCTATGAACACTGAAGCTTTCTTT	CASSAPDRPPMNTEAFF
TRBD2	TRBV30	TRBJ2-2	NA	TGTGCCTGGAATAAGGGACTAATCAACACCGGGGAGCTGTTTTTT	CAWNKGLINTGELFF
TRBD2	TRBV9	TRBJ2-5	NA	TGTGCCAGCAGCCCCCGGTTGGGCGGGAGGACGGAGACCCAGTACTTC	CASSPRLGGRTETQYF
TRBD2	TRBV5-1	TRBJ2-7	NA	TGCGCCAGCAGCCGGACTAGCGGGAGGTTGCTATCCTACGAGCAGTACTTC	CASSRTSGRLLSYEQYF
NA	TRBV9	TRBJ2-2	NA	TGTGCCAGCAGCGTAGGTAGCGAGAACACCGGGGAGCTGTTTTTT	CASSVGSENTGELFF
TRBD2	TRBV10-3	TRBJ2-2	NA	TGTGCCACCCGGACTAGCGGGAGTAGCACCGGGGAGCTGTTTTTT	CATRTSGSSTGELFF
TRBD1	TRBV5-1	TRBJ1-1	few	TGCGCCAGCAGCTTGGGGGCAGGGGGTAATACTGAAGCTTTCTTT	CASSLGAGGNTEAFF
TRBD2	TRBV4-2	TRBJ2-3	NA	TGTGCCAGCAGCCTGGGAAGCGGGAGTGGAACAGATACGCAGTATTTT	CASSLGSGSGTDTQYF
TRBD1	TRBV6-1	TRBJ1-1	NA	TGTGCCAGCAGGGGACAGGAGAACACTGAAGCTTTCTTT	CASRGQENTEAFF